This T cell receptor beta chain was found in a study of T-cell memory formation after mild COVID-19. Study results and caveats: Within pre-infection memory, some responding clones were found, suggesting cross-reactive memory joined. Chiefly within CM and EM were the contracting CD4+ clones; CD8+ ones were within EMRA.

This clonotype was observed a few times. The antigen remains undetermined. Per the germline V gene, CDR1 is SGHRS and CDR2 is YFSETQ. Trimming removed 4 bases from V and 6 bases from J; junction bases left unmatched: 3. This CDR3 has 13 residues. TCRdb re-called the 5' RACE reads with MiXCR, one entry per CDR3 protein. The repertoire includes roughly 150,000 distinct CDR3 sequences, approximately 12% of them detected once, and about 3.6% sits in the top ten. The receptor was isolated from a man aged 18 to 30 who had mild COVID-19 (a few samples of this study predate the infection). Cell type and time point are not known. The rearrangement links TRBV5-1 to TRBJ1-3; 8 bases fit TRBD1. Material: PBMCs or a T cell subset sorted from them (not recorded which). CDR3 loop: CASSPDRVNTIYF. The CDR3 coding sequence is TGCGCCAGCAGCCCGGACAGGGTAAACACCATATATTTT.